The 21 T cell receptor beta chains presented below share a single source sample, sequenced in a study of blood T cells in healthy people across ages. Alongside a J-beta primer mix, a sample-barcoded 5' primer served in a second PCR lasting roughly 6 to 11 cycles. TCRdb itself ran the 5' RACE reads through MiXCR, one entry per CDR3 protein. Here the sample spans more than 1.4 million distinct CDR3 sequences, around two fifths being singletons. The sample consisted of blood. These receptor sequences come from a woman under 30 in good health.

The chain is built from TRBV7-6 and TRBJ2-3; D remains ambiguous. The CDR3 length is 14 residues. The ends were cut back, 4 bases at V and 4 bases at J, with 12 bases in the middle. The germline V gene has CDR1 SGHVS and CDR2 FNYEAQ. CDR3 sequence: CASSSDSLADTQYF. CDR3 bases: TGTGCCAGCAGCTCCGATAGTTTGGCAGATACGCAGTATTTT.

The table lists this clonotype with a few counts. This chain connects TRBV3-1 to TRBJ1-2, with D unclear. The V and J ends lost 4 bases and 4 bases respectively, with 16 bases between them. CDR3 length equals 15 residues. Germline CDR1 reads LGHDT; CDR2 reads YNNKEL (reference sequence). CDR3 nucleotides: TGTGCCAGCAGCCCTGGTGAGGGTACCCGCTATGGCTACACCTTC. Its protein is CASSPGEGTRYGYTF.

The chain is built from TRBV20-1 and TRBJ1-6, with 8 bases aligning to TRBD1. Losses at the gene ends were 0 bases for V and 2 bases for J; bases not matched to a gene: 3. There are 16 residues in the CDR3. Per germline, CDR1 DFQATT and CDR2 SNEGSKA (reference sequence). CDR3 sequence (DNA): TGCAGTGCTAGAGAAGACAGGGGCCCCTATAATTCACCCCTCCACTTT. It translates to CSAREDRGPYNSPLHF.

This chain links TRBV20-1 with TRBJ1-2; 7 bases line up with TRBD1. This CDR3 contains 14 residues. Trimming at V came to 3 bases and at J to 6 bases, leaving 10 bases not matched to a gene. Germline V lookup: CDR1 DFQATT, CDR2 SNEGSKA (reference sequence). This CDR3 is CSASPKTGFNGYTF. The CDR3 DNA follows: TGCAGTGCTAGCCCTAAGACAGGGTTCAATGGCTACACCTTC.

The genes are TRBV5-6 and TRBJ2-3; TRBD1 aligns across 9 bases. The CDR3 is 14 residues long. The J segment lost 1 base and the V segment lost 7 bases, leaving 4 bases of the junction unmatched. CDR1 SGHDT and CDR2 YYEEEE come from the germline V gene. The CDR3 sequence is CASGGQGRTDTQYF. The DNA of the CDR3 is TGTGCCAGCGGGGGACAGGGACGCACAGATACGCAGTATTTT.

This clonotype was observed at least ten times. The chain has TRBV20-1 and TRBJ2-7; D gene uncertain. Looked up from germline, CDR1 is DFQATT and CDR2 is SNEGSKA (reference sequence). CDR3 length: 10 residues. The V gene lost 8 bases and the J gene lost 2 bases, with 7 bases spanning the gap. The CDR3 coding sequence is TGCAGTTTAGGTCCCTACGAGCAGTACTTC. Protein: CSLGPYEQYF.

This sequence joins TRBV7-2 and TRBJ2-6, with D uncertain. Germline CDR1 and CDR2: SGHTA and FQGNSA. The V gene lost 5 bases and the J gene lost 1 base, with 6 bases spanning the gap. This CDR3 has 14 amino acids. The CDR3 is CASSRESGANVLTF. DNA of the CDR3: TGTGCCAGCAGCCGTGAGTCTGGGGCCAACGTCCTGACTTTC.

This sequence joins TRBV7-9 and TRBJ2-3, with a weak D call TRBD2 (6 bases). Trimming took off 5 bases at V and 6 bases at J, with 15 bases between the two ends. This CDR3 is built from 14 residues. CDR1 and CDR2 (germline): SEHNR, FQNEAQ (reference sequence). This CDR3 reads CASSRGGTADTQYF. CDR3 in DNA: TGTGCCAGCAGCCGTGGAGGGACTGCCGATACGCAGTATTTT.

Concerning this clonotype: The germline gene is not matched at one end of the junction; a read error may be the cause. V is TRBV12-3 or TRBV12-4 and J is TRBJ2-3; 8 nucleotides line up with TRBD1. This CDR3 region has 14 residues. DNA for the CDR3: TGTGCCGGCAGGTATGGACAGGGACCAGATACGCAGTATTTT. Residues: CAGRYGQGPDTQYF.

This clonotype was detected ten times or more. The rearrangement links TRBV20-1 to TRBJ2-7, with D unresolved. Germline CDR1 DFQATT, CDR2 SNEGSKA (reference sequence). V lost 6 bases, J lost 0 bases, and 12 bases lay in between. This CDR3 is built from 13 residues. In DNA form, the CDR3 reads TGCAGTGCCCAACCGCATGCCTCCTACGAGCAGTACTTC. Translating gives CSAQPHASYEQYF.

Worth noting for this clonotype: The junction does not match germline at one end; this may be a read error. The chain has TRBV6-5 and TRBJ2-1, with a possible D match to TRBD1 (5 bases). The CDR3 covers 14 residues. The V gene's germline CDR1 is MNHEY and CDR2 SVGAGI. The CDR3 spells CASGLGATYDEQFF. Here the CDR3 DNA reads TGTGCCAGCGGGCTAGGGGCTACCTACGATGAGCAGTTCTTC.

The rearrangement uses TRBV19 and TRBJ2-4, with 7 positions matching TRBD1. Near its end, the DNA agrees better with TRBJ2-7, so the J call may be wrong. This CDR3 comprises 13 residues. Germline V lookup: CDR1 LNHDA, CDR2 SQIVND (reference sequence). The CDR3 DNA sequence: TGTGCCAGTAGTAGGGGACAGTTCTACGAGCAGTACTTC. Its protein product is CASSRGQFYEQYF.

The chain combines TRBV7-2 with TRBJ2-1, with 8 bases lining up with TRBD2. CDR3 length: 14 amino acids. V lost 11 bases and J lost 6; bases outside the gene matches: 12. Germline V gives CDR1 SGHTA, CDR2 FQGNSA. Written as DNA, the CDR3 is TGTGCCGGCGATGTAATAGCGGGGTTCAATGAGCAGTTCTTC. Encoded protein: CAGDVIAGFNEQFF.

This clonotype was seen a handful of times. This rearrangement joins TRBV12-3 or TRBV12-4 to TRBJ1-2; the D gene is possibly TRBD1 (5 bases). This CDR3 is built from 14 residues. V lost 3 bases and J 2 bases, leaving 10 bases between the germline ends. This chain's CDR3 is CASSFRVSNYGYTF. As DNA, the CDR3 is TGTGCCAGCAGTTTCAGGGTTTCCAACTATGGCTACACCTTC.

In nucleotides, the CDR3 is TGCAGCGCCCAAGGGGGGTCCAACTCCTACGAGCAGTACTTC. As protein: CSAQGGSNSYEQYF. The rearrangement links TRBV20-1 to TRBJ2-7, with D possibly called TRBD1 or TRBD2 (6 bases each). The CDR3 length is 14 residues. Germline-derived CDR1 and CDR2 are DFQATT and SNEGSKA (reference sequence).

A note on this clonotype: It may be a read error: a sequence one base away is much more abundant. This chain uses TRBV10-3 with TRBJ1-6; D is ambiguous. Germline CDR1 is ENHRY and CDR2 is SYGVKD. This CDR3 contains 15 residues. The V end was cut by 6 bases, the J end by 11 bases, with 20 bases between. The CDR3 reads CAISPDGSRNPPLHF. The CDR3 DNA reads TGTGCCATCAGCCCAGACGGCTCGCGGAATCCACCCCTCCACTTT.

This clonotype was observed once. The V call is TRBV11-2, the J call TRBJ2-1, with 11 nucleotides matching TRBD2. The CDR3 loop spans 19 amino acids. After removal of 0 bases from V and 0 bases from J, the junction contained 7 bases not matched to a gene. The germline gives CDR1 SGHAT, CDR2 FQNNGV. For the CDR3, the DNA is TGTGCCAGCAGCTTAGATCAACTAGCGGGGGCCCCCTCCTACAATGAGCAGTTCTTC. This translates into CASSLDQLAGAPSYNEQFF.

This rearrangement joins TRBV5-1 to TRBJ2-5, with D perhaps TRBD1 (5 bases). Trimming stripped 1 base from V and 1 base from J, with 11 bases between. The CDR3 consists of 15 residues. Germline V gene data show CDR1 as SGHRS and CDR2 as YFSETQ. The CDR3 nucleotides are TGCGCCAGCAGCTTGAACTCAGGGTTCCAAGAGACCCAGTACTTC. This gives the protein CASSLNSGFQETQYF.

V is TRBV25-1 and J is TRBJ2-5; TRBD2 might be the D (6 bases). The DNA matches TRBJ2-7 better at its end, which makes the J call doubtful. Germline loops: CDR1 MGHDK, CDR2 SYGVNS. This CDR3 comprises 14 residues. The CDR3 reads CASSDFGSGYEQYF. The CDR3 DNA sequence: TGTGCCAGCAGTGACTTTGGTAGCGGTTACGAGCAGTACTTC.

Comments on this clonotype: An end of the junction does not agree with germline; a read error may underlie this. The chain carries TRBV7-2 and TRBJ2-4, with D maybe TRBD2 (5 bases). The DNA end is a closer match to TRBJ2-7, so the J assignment may be wrong. The CDR3 length is 13 residues. CDR1 is SGHTA, CDR2 FQGNSA, per germline. CDR3 loop: CVSGGNVYYEQYF. As DNA, the CDR3 is TGTGTCAGCGGAGGAAACGTCTACTACGAGCAGTACTTC.

This clonotype was counted a few times. The rearrangement joins TRBV2 to TRBJ1-2; D not certain. The CDR3 totals 14 residues. CDR1 is SNHLY and CDR2 is FYNNEI in the germline V gene. V lost 3 bases, J lost 4 bases, and 12 bases lay in between. CDR3 region: CASSDARTVYGYTF. The CDR3 DNA sequence: TGTGCCAGCAGTGACGCGAGGACCGTCTATGGCTACACCTTC. Supplemented by reference TRBV2 and TRBJ1-2, the full variable domain reads EPEVTQTPSHQVTQMGQEVILRCVPISNHLYFYWYRQILGQKVEFLVSFYNNEISEKSEIFDDQFSVERPDGSNFTLKIRSTKLEDSAMYFCASSDARTVYGYTFGSGTRLTVV.